The T cell receptor (beta chain) under discussion was sequenced for a study of blood T cell repertoires in COVID-19. Whole-study context: COVID-19 samples from acute and convalescent phases originated in the United States, Italy and Spain.

Original methodology: Estimated nucleated cell counts came from reference gene primer amplification. Profiled with immunoSEQ multiplex PCR; TCRdb holds only in-frame clones, not every one. V and J calls plus clone size are reproduced from that table; the DNA served to infer D and trimming. The data show around 300,000 clones, 65% to 90% seen once. This CDR3 region has 17 residues. Germline V gives CDR1 SEHNR, CDR2 FQNEAQ (reference sequence). V lost 6 bases, J lost 0 bases, and 8 bases stayed unmatched. The V and J genes are TRBV7-9 and TRBJ2-3; 11 nucleotides agree with TRBD2. This receptor was taken from a human donor in a cohort sampled during active COVID-19. Sequencing was carried out using peripheral blood. CDR3 DNA: TGTGCCAGCAGTAGAGCGACTAGCGGGGCTAGCACAGATACGCAGTATTTT. Translating gives CASSRATSGASTDTQYF.